This TCR beta chain was identified during a study of control samples from healthy donors and cancer patients. Profiled with immunoSEQ multiplex PCR; TCRdb holds only in-frame clones, not every one. The profile shows 85,000 to 90,000 clones, over 75% of them singletons. The ends were cut back, 3 bases at V and 0 bases at J, with 3 bases in the middle. CDR1 is ENHRY, CDR2 SYGVKD, per germline. The length of the CDR3 is 13 residues. The J gene is TRBJ1-5, the V gene TRBV10-3; D unclear. The receptor's source is a woman aged 40 to 50 in good health. Sequenced sample: blood. The CDR3 nucleotides read TGTGCCATCAGTGACAGTAGCAATCAGCCCCAGCATTTT. As protein: CAISDSSNQPQHF.